The rows below give T cell receptor beta chains drawn from one sample of a study of CD8 T cells in ankylosing spondylitis. TCRdb reprocessed the 5' RACE reads with MiXCR, giving one entry per CDR3 protein. The sample comprises about 130,000 distinct CDR3 sequences, approximately 7.4% of which are singletons, and approximately 13% rests with the top ten. Sequenced material: blood, either unsorted or a sorted T cell fraction (not recorded which). These TCRs come from a female donor with ankylosing spondylitis or in good health (not recorded which). CDR3s include the opening cysteine and the closing phenylalanine or tryptophan. The D gene is left open where the match is weak. The size entry gives once, few, many, or a class for an expanded clone.

TRBJ2-2,TRBD1,TRBV28,18,many,TGTGCCAGCAGGGGGTATGGGACAGGCTATCGGAACACCGGGGAGCTGTTTTTT,CASRGYGTGYRNTGELFF
TRBJ2-1,NA,TRBV29-1,14,many,TGCAGCGTTGAGTTCCCAAGCTCCTACAATGAGCAGTTCTTC,CSVEFPSSYNEQFF
TRBJ2-3,TRBD2,TRBV20-1,17,many,TGCAGTGCTAGACCCGCGTCCCTGGCGGGGGGGCCAGATACGCAGTATTTT,CSARPASLAGGPDTQYF
TRBJ2-3,TRBD2,TRBV28,16,many,TGTGCCAGCATGGCCCCGGCGGCTAGCGGGGCGGATACGCAGTATTTT,CASMAPAASGADTQYF
TRBJ2-7,TRBD1,TRBV7-8,15,many,TGTGCCAGCAGCAGAAACAGGGGTACAGCTTACGAGCAGTACTTC,CASSRNRGTAYEQYF
TRBJ2-5,NA,TRBV4-1,13,many,TGCGCCAGCAGCCGACCTTTCCAAGAGACCCAGTACTTC,CASSRPFQETQYF
TRBJ2-2,TRBD2,TRBV10-3,17,many,TGTGCCATCCGAGGACTAGCGGGGGGAACGAACACCGGGGAGCTGTTTTTT,CAIRGLAGGTNTGELFF
TRBJ1-2,NA,TRBV6-6,12,few,TGTGCCAGCAGTGACCCAGACTATGGCTACACCTTC,CASSDPDYGYTF
TRBJ2-3,NA,TRBV7-9,14,many,TGTGCCAGCAGCTTAGGACAGATCTCAGATACGCAGTATTTT,CASSLGQISDTQYF
TRBJ2-7,TRBD2,TRBV5-1,16,many,TGCGCCAGCAGCCCAACCGGGACTAGGGAATCCTACGAGCAGTACTTC,CASSPTGTRESYEQYF
TRBJ1-2,NA,TRBV6-1,13,many,TGTGCCAGCAGTGGCTTGGGAACCTATGGCTACACCTTC,CASSGLGTYGYTF
TRBJ2-2,TRBD2,TRBV2,14,many,TGTGCCAGCAGTGTAAAACTAGCGACCGGGGAGCTGTTTTTT,CASSVKLATGELFF
TRBJ2-3,NA,TRBV7-8,14,many,TGTGCCAGCAGCCCAGGGGACAGCACAGATACGCAGTATTTT,CASSPGDSTDTQYF
TRBJ2-3,NA,TRBV9,12,many,TGTGCCAGCAGCGTAGGGGCAGATACGCAGTATTTT,CASSVGADTQYF
TRBJ2-2,NA,TRBV12-3/TRBV12-4,14,many,TGTGCCAGCAGCCCCGGGACAACGACCGGGGAGCTGTTTTTT,CASSPGTTTGELFF
TRBJ2-7,NA,TRBV28,15,many,TGTGCCAGCAGTTTAAGGGGATTGAGGGGAGACGAGCAGTACTTC,CASSLRGLRGDEQYF
TRBJ1-1,NA,TRBV5-1,15,many,TGCGCCAGCAGCTTGGAGACCGCCGGGGGCACTGAAGCTTTCTTT,CASSLETAGGTEAFF